This T cell receptor beta chain was found in a study of T cell repertoires in cytomegalovirus infection. Regarding the study as a whole: Clonotype analysis showed dominance of the ex vivo response by HLA-C-restricted CMV-specific TCR beta clonotypes.

Via MiXCR, TCRdb re-called the reads, giving one row per CDR3 protein. The sample shows under 130,000 distinct CDR3 sequences, around 45% of them seen only once. Germline loops: CDR1 SQVTM, CDR2 ANQGSEA. V was pared by 4 bases and J by 6 bases, with 5 bases between. The CDR3 is made up of 10 amino acids. On this clonotype: Antigen specificity is unknown.

The rearrangement joins TRBV29-1 to TRBJ2-3; D is ambiguous. This clonotype originated in a human donor in good health (CMV status not recorded). Some clones in this sample may be carry-over from other donors' samples. The starting material was CD8+ T cells from cultured PBMCs, obtained from culture after CMV antigen stimulation. In DNA form, the CDR3 reads TGCAGCGTTGTTCATGATACGCAGTATTTT. It yields the protein CSVVHDTQYF.